The rows below give T cell receptor beta chains drawn from one sample of a study of T cells in Graves' hyperthyroidism and ophthalmopathy. MiXCR, applied by TCRdb to the multiplex PCR reads, yields one record per CDR3 protein. The table lists 650,000 to 850,000 distinct CDR3 sequences, around 20% of them singletons. Sequencing was carried out using blood. These receptors were collected from a woman aged 45-65 years with Graves' hyperthyroidism that later progressed to Graves' ophthalmopathy. The CDR3 runs from the conserved cysteine through the conserved F or W. The D gene is left open where the match is weak. Not all rows give a size; the values are once, few, many and, for expanded clones, a class.

j_call,d_call,clone_size,v_call,cdr3_nt,cdr3_aa
TRBJ1-1,-,few,TRBV7-9,TGTGCCAGCAGCTCCGCCCGAGGGGACACTGAAGCTTTCTTT,CASSSARGDTEAFF
TRBJ2-3,-,once,TRBV4-1,TGCGCCAGCAGCCAAGATATCGGTCTAAGGGATACGCAGTATTTT,CASSQDIGLRDTQYF
TRBJ2-1,TRBD1,many,TRBV20-1,TGCAGTGCCACGGGGACCGACAGGGGGGAAGACTCCTACAATGAGCAGTTCTTC,CSATGTDRGEDSYNEQFF
TRBJ2-2,TRBD2,-,TRBV7-9,TGTGCCAGCAGCCCGCGGGGGGGACGGAACACCGGGGAGCTGTTTTTT,CASSPRGGRNTGELFF
TRBJ2-5,-,few,TRBV12-3/TRBV12-4,TGTGCCTCACGGGACGGGGACCAAGAGACCCAGTACTTC,CASRDGDQETQYF
TRBJ2-1,-,many,TRBV18,TGTGCCAGCTCACCATCGGGGGCGACTGAGCAGTTCTTC,CASSPSGATEQFF
TRBJ1-2,-,many,TRBV30,TGTGCCTGGAGTGTGGCATATGGCTACACCTTC,CAWSVAYGYTF
TRBJ2-7,-,many,TRBV4-1,TGCGCCAGCAGCCGGGACCAGGGCCGGTCCTACGAGCAGTACTTC,CASSRDQGRSYEQYF
TRBJ2-1,-,few,TRBV20-1,TGCAGTGCCCAGGCACTTGCGAAATCGGTCAATGAGCAGTTCTTC,CSAQALAKSVNEQFF
TRBJ1-2,-,-,TRBV29-1,TGCAGCGTTGACAGGTACTCGGACTATGGCTACACCTTC,CSVDRYSDYGYTF
TRBJ2-3,TRBD2,-,TRBV5-5,TGTGCCAGCAGCGCCGGACTAGCGGGGGATAGCACAGATACGCAGTATTTT,CASSAGLAGDSTDTQYF
TRBJ2-7,TRBD1,few,TRBV20-1,TGCAGTGCTAGAGAGGACAGGAGCTCCTACGAGCAGTACTTC,CSAREDRSSYEQYF
TRBJ1-4,-,few,TRBV9,TGTGCCAGCAGCCACGGACGGGCGGCTGAAAAACTGTTTTTT,CASSHGRAAEKLFF
TRBJ2-2,TRBD2,many,TRBV20-1,TGCAGTGCTAGAGAAGCGGGGGACACCGGGGAGCTGTTTTTT,CSAREAGDTGELFF
TRBJ1-2,TRBD1,-,TRBV19,TGTGCCAGTAGCGGGACAGGGATTGTCTACTACACCTTC,CASSGTGIVYYTF
TRBJ1-2,-,few,TRBV30,TGTGCCTGGAGTGTAATTCTCAGGGGAAACTATGGCTACACCTTC,CAWSVILRGNYGYTF
TRBJ1-2,-,many,TRBV3-1,TGTGCCAGCAGCCGCGTTCCGGCTGAGGGCTATGGCTACACCTTC,CASSRVPAEGYGYTF
TRBJ1-5,-,many,TRBV3-1,TGTGCCAGCAGCCAAGATTTCCGGACCAATCAGCCCCAGCATTTT,CASSQDFRTNQPQHF
TRBJ1-1,-,many,TRBV20-1,TGCAGTGCTCTGGACACTGAAGCTTTCTTT,CSALDTEAFF
TRBJ1-2,-,-,TRBV19,TGTGCCAGCACCGCCGGAGAGAGCTTCTATGGCTACACCTTC,CASTAGESFYGYTF
TRBJ2-1,TRBD2,many,TRBV5-6,TGTGCCAGCAGGTCGGGGGGGATCTACAATGAGCAGTTCTTC,CASRSGGIYNEQFF
TRBJ2-1,-,many,TRBV30,TGTGCCTGGAGTTTCACAGGCAATGAGCAGTTCTTC,CAWSFTGNEQFF
TRBJ1-3,TRBD1,few,TRBV9,TGTGCCAGCAGCGGAAGACAGGGTGTTTACTCTGGAAACACCATATATTTT,CASSGRQGVYSGNTIYF
TRBJ2-3,-,many,TRBV2,TGTGCCAGCAGTGAAGAACGGGGTGGGTACACAGATACGCAGTATTTT,CASSEERGGYTDTQYF
TRBJ2-7,-,few,TRBV20-1,TGCAGTGCGGACCGGGACCTTCGGGACTACGAGCAGTACTTC,CSADRDLRDYEQYF
TRBJ2-3,-,few,TRBV11-3,TGTGCCAGCAGCTTAGCTGCGGGGGCGGATACGCAGTATTTT,CASSLAAGADTQYF
TRBJ1-5,TRBD1,-,TRBV15,TGTGCCACCAGCAGAGATATTGGGACAGGGATCAATCAGCCCCAGCATTTT,CATSRDIGTGINQPQHF
TRBJ2-7,-,few,TRBV6-1,TGTGCCAGCAGTGAACAGGATTTCTACGAGCAGTACTTC,CASSEQDFYEQYF
TRBJ2-5,-,few,TRBV4-2,TGTGCCAGCAGCCAAGTTCTCGCAGCTCAAGAGACCCAGTACTTC,CASSQVLAAQETQYF
TRBJ2-1,TRBD1,many,TRBV2,TGTGCCAGCAGTGATAGCCCCGGGACAGCCTACAATGAGCAGTTCTTC,CASSDSPGTAYNEQFF
TRBJ1-1,-,-,TRBV7-9,TGTGCCAGCAGCTTCCCCCGGGACACTGAAGCTTTCTTT,CASSFPRDTEAFF
TRBJ1-1,TRBD1,-,TRBV5-1,TGCGCCAGCAGCCTGGTGAGGGAGGGGGCGACTGAAGCTTTCTTT,CASSLVREGATEAFF